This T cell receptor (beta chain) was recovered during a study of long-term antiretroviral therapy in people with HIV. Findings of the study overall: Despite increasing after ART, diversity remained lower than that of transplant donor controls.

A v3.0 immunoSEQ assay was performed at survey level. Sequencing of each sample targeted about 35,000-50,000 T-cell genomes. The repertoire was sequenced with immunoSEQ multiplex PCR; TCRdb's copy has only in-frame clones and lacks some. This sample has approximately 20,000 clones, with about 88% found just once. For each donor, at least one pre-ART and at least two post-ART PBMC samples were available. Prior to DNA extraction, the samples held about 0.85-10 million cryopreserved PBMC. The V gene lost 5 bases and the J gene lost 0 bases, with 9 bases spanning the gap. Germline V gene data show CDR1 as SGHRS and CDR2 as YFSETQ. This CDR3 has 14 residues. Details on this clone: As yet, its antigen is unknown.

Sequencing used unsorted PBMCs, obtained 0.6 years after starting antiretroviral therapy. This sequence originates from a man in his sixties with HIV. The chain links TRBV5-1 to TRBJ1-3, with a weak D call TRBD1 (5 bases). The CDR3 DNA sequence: TGCGCCAGCAGGTTTCAGGGCTCTGGAAACACCATATATTTT. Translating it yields CASRFQGSGNTIYF.